The 21 T cell receptor beta chains given below trace back to one sample, sequenced in a study of CD8 T cells in Susac syndrome. The RNA, about 0.5 to 1 ug, was put through reverse transcription using random hexamers. From the immunoSEQ multiplex PCR reads, TCRdb called clonotypes with MiXCR, one entry per CDR3 protein. The sample yields hundreds of thousands of distinct CDR3 sequences, about 95% seen once. The sequencing input was CD4+ T cells from PBMCs. These receptors all stem from a human donor with Susac syndrome.

The chain recombines TRBV4-1 with TRBJ2-5; a possible D gene is TRBD2 (6 bases). Germline V gives CDR1 MGHRA, CDR2 YSYEKL. V was cut by 6 bases and J by 5 bases, with 16 bases left in between. This CDR3 is 14 amino acids long. CDR3 protein: CASSFAGTRETQYF. The CDR3 region has the DNA TGCGCCAGCAGTTTTGCCGGGACTCGGGAGACCCAGTACTTC.

The chain links TRBV7-3 to TRBJ2-3, with D perhaps matching TRBD1 or TRBD2 (5 bases each). Germline V CDR1 and CDR2: SGHTA, FQGTGA. The CDR3 contains 14 residues. Deletions cut 7 bases from V and 2 bases from J, with 13 bases between. The CDR3 DNA reads TGTGCCAGCACACGGGGCTTGGCCACAGATACGCAGTATTTT. The encoded protein is CASTRGLATDTQYF.

This rearrangement joins TRBV29-1 to TRBJ2-3; no reliable D call. Germline values: CDR1 SQVTM, CDR2 ANQGSEA. CDR3 length equals 11 residues. Trimming took off 8 bases at V and 5 bases at J, with 11 bases between the two ends. The CDR3 DNA reads TGCAGCTTAAAGGAAGGAGATACGCAGTATTTT. It encodes CSLKEGDTQYF.

CDR3 coding DNA: TGCGCCAGCAGCCAAGAATGGGGGACAGGCTATGGCTACACCTTC. Protein product: CASSQEWGTGYGYTF. The V and J genes are TRBV4-1 and TRBJ1-2; 8 nucleotides agree with TRBD1. The length of the CDR3 is 15 residues. Germline lookup yields CDR1 MGHRA and CDR2 YSYEKL. J gave up 4 bases and V 0 bases, and 4 bases lay outside the gene matches.

The chain couples TRBV20-1 to TRBJ2-7; TRBD2 agrees at 10 bases. With 3 bases clipped from V and 4 bases from J, the junction kept 12 bases outside the gene matches. Germline CDR1 and CDR2: DFQATT and SNEGSKA (reference sequence). This CDR3 has 16 amino acids. The CDR3 sequence is CSARSTGTSVVYEQYF. The CDR3 coding sequence is TGCAGTGCTAGGAGTACCGGGACTAGCGTTGTTTACGAGCAGTACTTC.

This chain connects TRBV4-1 to TRBJ2-4; D tentatively fits TRBD1 or TRBD2 (6 bases each). The CDR3 is 17 residues long. The germline V gene encodes CDR1 MGHRA and CDR2 YSYEKL. The V end was cut by 2 bases, the J end by 1 base, with 15 bases between. The CDR3 sequence is CASSQILRGRAKNIQYF. The CDR3 DNA reads as TGCGCCAGCAGCCAAATTTTACGGGGGCGGGCCAAAAACATTCAGTACTTC.

This chain uses TRBV30 with TRBJ1-1, with D possibly matching TRBD1 (6 bases). Germline lookup yields CDR1 GTSNPN and CDR2 SVGIG (reference sequence). The CDR3 is made up of 15 amino acids. Trimming left V 1 base short and J 1 base short, with 13 bases between. The CDR3, as DNA: TGTGCCTGGAGTGACAGGGTATCCACGAACACTGAAGCTTTCTTT. Protein product: CAWSDRVSTNTEAFF. The full variable domain, completed using reference TRBV30 and TRBJ1-1, is SQTIHQWPATLVQPVGSPLSLECTVEGTSNPNLYWYRQAAGRGLQLLFYSVGIGQISSEVPQNLSASRPQDRQFILSSKKLLLSDSGFYLCAWSDRVSTNTEAFFGQGTRLTVV.

The chain recombines TRBV18 with TRBJ1-1; 7 nucleotides align to TRBD1. With V trimmed by 6 bases and J by 1 base, 5 bases remained unmatched. The CDR3 length is 14 residues. The germline V gene encodes CDR1 KGHSH and CDR2 LQKENI. The CDR3 here is CASSIQGGNTEAFF. The CDR3 coding sequence is TGTGCCAGCTCGATTCAGGGGGGGAACACTGAAGCTTTCTTT. The complete variable domain, with remaining parts taken from reference TRBV18 and TRBJ1-1, reads NAGVMQNPRHLVRRRGQEARLRCSPMKGHSHVYWYRQLPEEGLKFMVYLQKENIIDESGMPKERFSAEFPKEGPSILRIQQVVRGDSAAYFCASSIQGGNTEAFFGQGTRLTVV.

The J gene is TRBJ1-1, the V gene TRBV30; D gene unclear. The V end was cut by 5 bases, the J end by 4 bases, with 8 bases between. The CDR3 is 11 amino acids. Germline CDR1 reads GTSNPN; CDR2 reads SVGIG (reference sequence). CDR3 region: CAWDPGTEAFF. In DNA, the CDR3 is TGTGCCTGGGATCCGGGCACTGAAGCTTTCTTT.

The chain is built from TRBV25-1 and TRBJ2-5, with TRBD1 matching 7 bases. The CDR3 runs to 15 residues. The germline V gene encodes CDR1 MGHDK and CDR2 SYGVNS. The J segment lost 5 bases and the V segment lost 6 bases, leaving 12 bases of the junction unmatched. The CDR3 loop is CASSLVDRAMETQYF. The CDR3 nucleotides are TGTGCCAGCAGCCTAGTAGACAGGGCGATGGAGACCCAGTACTTC.

The V call is TRBV12-3 or TRBV12-4, the J call TRBJ2-7; TRBD2 matches at 9 bases. Trimming removed 4 bases from V and 0 bases from J; junction bases left unmatched: 4. The CDR3 loop spans 15 amino acids. Here the CDR3 DNA reads TGTGCCAGCAGTTCTAGCGGGAAAAGCTCCTACGAGCAGTACTTC. Protein sequence: CASSSSGKSSYEQYF.

The chain uses TRBV11-3 and TRBJ2-5, with a weak D call TRBD2 (6 bases). The length of the CDR3 is 15 residues. Trimming took off 5 bases at V and 2 bases at J, with 15 bases between the two ends. CDR1 and CDR2 (germline): SGHNT, YENEEA. CDR3 DNA: TGTGCCAGCAGCCCCCGGGCTAGCGAACAAGAGACCCAGTACTTC. As protein: CASSPRASEQETQYF. The full variable domain, with the rest looked up from reference TRBV11-3 and TRBJ2-5, is EAGVVQSPRYKIIEKKQPVAFWCNPISGHNTLYWYLQNLGQGPELLIRYENEEAVDDSQLPKDRFSAERLKGVDSTLKIQPAELGDSAVYLCASSPRASEQETQYFGPGTRLLVL.

This sequence joins TRBV24-1 and TRBJ2-1, with 13 nucleotides matching TRBD2. From germline, CDR1 is KGHDR and CDR2 SFDVKD. The ends lost 9 bases at V and 4 bases at J; junction bases unmatched: 8. The CDR3 covers 16 residues. Here the CDR3 DNA reads TGTGCCACCCCCCGGCAGGGACTAGCGGGGTACAATGAGCAGTTCTTC. This encodes CATPRQGLAGYNEQFF.

The V and J genes are TRBV10-3 and TRBJ2-5, with a tentative D call TRBD2 (5 bases). In germline, CDR1 is ENHRY, CDR2 SYGVKD. The CDR3 runs 14 residues. Trimming removed 3 bases at V and 5 bases at J, with 13 bases between. In DNA, the CDR3 is TGTGCCATCAGTGACCCCCCGAGGAGGGAGACCCAGTACTTC. It translates to CAISDPPRRETQYF.

The V gene is TRBV3-1, the J gene TRBJ2-2; no firm D call. This CDR3 has 14 amino acids. Germline CDR1 is LGHDT and CDR2 is YNNKEL (reference sequence). V was pared by 1 base and J by 5 bases, with 8 bases between. CDR3 region: CASSQGVGTGELFF. The CDR3 nucleotides read TGTGCCAGCAGCCAAGGAGTCGGGACCGGGGAGCTGTTTTTT. The full variable domain, in which reference TRBV3-1 and TRBJ2-2 provide the parts outside the CDR3, is DTAVSQTPKYLVTQMGNDKSIKCEQNLGHDTMYWYKQDSKKFLKIMFSYNNKELIINETVPNRFSPKSPDKAHLNLHINSLELGDSAVYFCASSQGVGTGELFFGEGSRLTVL.

This sequence joins TRBV29-1 and TRBJ2-5, with D unresolved. V was pared by 8 bases and J by 5 bases, with 12 bases between. This CDR3 has 11 amino acids. The V gene's germline CDR1 is SQVTM and CDR2 ANQGSEA. The CDR3 bases are TGCAGCCCACTCGTCGTGGAGACCCAGTACTTC. Translating it yields CSPLVVETQYF. Complete variable domain (other parts from reference TRBV29-1 and TRBJ2-5): SAVISQKPSRDICQRGTSLTIQCQVDSQVTMMFWYRQQPGQSLTLIATANQGSEATYESGFVIDKFPISRPNLTFSTLTVSNMSPEDSSIYLCSPLVVETQYFGPGTRLLVL.

The V call is TRBV29-1, the J call TRBJ2-7; D might be TRBD1 (5 bases). The CDR3 totals 13 residues. Germline CDR1 reads SQVTM; CDR2 reads ANQGSEA. V lost 1 base and J lost 6, with 13 bases in between. Here the CDR3 DNA reads TGCAGCGTTGAAGGTCAGGGTACGGGCGAGCAGTACTTC. Its protein is CSVEGQGTGEQYF.

The genes are TRBV23-1 and TRBJ1-1, with D uncertain. TRBV23-1 belongs to the ORF category, with a function that is uncertain. Trimming took off 1 base at V and 8 bases at J, with 17 bases between the two ends. The CDR3 consists of 15 residues. The DNA of the CDR3 is TGCGCCAGCAGTCAATTCTGTGTGGTGGAGCGCGAAGCTTTCTTT. It specifies CASSQFCVVEREAFF.

The chain employs TRBV20-1 and TRBJ1-3; TRBD1 matches at 7 bases. This CDR3 region has 15 residues. Germline lookup yields CDR1 DFQATT and CDR2 SNEGSKA (reference sequence). The ends lost 2 bases at V and 0 bases at J; junction bases unmatched: 4. The CDR3 spells CSARSDRDSGNTIYF. CDR3 DNA: TGCAGTGCTAGATCCGACAGGGACTCTGGAAACACCATATATTTT.

The chain uses TRBV11-2 and TRBJ2-1, with 7 bases identical to TRBD1. The CDR3 is made up of 12 amino acids. CDR1 SGHAT and CDR2 FQNNGV come from the germline V gene. V dropped 6 bases and J dropped 7; count of bases not matched to a gene: 3. In DNA, the CDR3 is TGTGCCAGCAGTTTGGACAGGAATGAGCAGTTCTTC. Protein sequence: CASSLDRNEQFF.

The CDR3 region is CASSSVGATLNEQFF. CDR3 DNA: TGTGCCAGCAGCTCCGTGGGGGCTACCCTGAATGAGCAGTTCTTC. The chain employs TRBV7-2 and TRBJ2-1, with a possible D match to TRBD1 (6 bases). V lost 4 bases to trimming and J lost 7 bases, with 17 bases between them. The germline V gene has CDR1 SGHTA and CDR2 FQGNSA. The CDR3 covers 15 residues.